This TCR beta chain was sequenced for a study of CD8+ T cells in alopecia areata. Study summary: Treated individuals took tofacitinib by mouth, 5 to 10 mg twice daily. Severity scores in treated patients reflected the percentage of scalp affected.

Noted treatment: oral pan-JAK inhibitor, 5-10 mg twice daily. Researchers took lesional scalp punch biopsies and peripheral blood from people who were alopecia areata patients. TCR sequencing used cDNA made by reverse transcription of extracted RNA. Profiling relied on immunoSEQ multiplex PCR, and the TCRdb table lists in-frame clones only, not all of them. Among some 200,000 clones listed, 45% to 65% were seen once. Comment on this clone: Its antigen is as yet unknown.

Study-wide results and caveats: Clonality in the scalp and expanded CD8+ clones ranked among the top 100 were significantly decreased by tofacitinib.

The CDR3 loop spans 19 amino acids. Germline V gene data show CDR1 as SGHDT and CDR2 as YYEEEE. The V gene end was trimmed by 4 bases and the J gene end by 0 bases; junction bases not matched to a gene: 15. The sequence was collected from a human donor with alopecia areata. This material consisted of CD4+ T cells sorted from blood, taken at week 4, from a patient treated with tofacitinib. The chain has TRBV5-6 and TRBJ2-4; 8 bases are a match to TRBD1. The CDR3: CASSRGGQAWALAKNIQYF. The CDR3 nucleotides read TGTGCCAGCAGCCGTGGGGGACAGGCGTGGGCCCTAGCCAAAAACATTCAGTACTTC.